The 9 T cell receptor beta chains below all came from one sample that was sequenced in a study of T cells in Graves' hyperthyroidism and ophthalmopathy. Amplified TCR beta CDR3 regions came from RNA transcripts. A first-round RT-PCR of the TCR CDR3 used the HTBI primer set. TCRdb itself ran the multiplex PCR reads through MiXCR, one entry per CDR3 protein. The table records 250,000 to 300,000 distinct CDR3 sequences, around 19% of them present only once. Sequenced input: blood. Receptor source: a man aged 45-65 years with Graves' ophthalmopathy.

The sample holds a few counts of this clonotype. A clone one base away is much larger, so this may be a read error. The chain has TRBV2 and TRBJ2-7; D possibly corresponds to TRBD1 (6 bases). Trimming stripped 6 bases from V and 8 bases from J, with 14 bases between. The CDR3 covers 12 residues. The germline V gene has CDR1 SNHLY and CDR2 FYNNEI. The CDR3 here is CASRSNRAQQYF. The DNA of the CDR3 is TGTGCCAGCAGGTCAAACAGGGCCCAGCAGTACTTC. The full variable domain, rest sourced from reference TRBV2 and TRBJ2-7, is EPEVTQTPSHQVTQMGQEVILRCVPISNHLYFYWYRQILGQKVEFLVSFYNNEISEKSEIFDDQFSVERPDGSNFTLKIRSTKLEDSAMYFCASRSNRAQQYFGPGTRLTVT.

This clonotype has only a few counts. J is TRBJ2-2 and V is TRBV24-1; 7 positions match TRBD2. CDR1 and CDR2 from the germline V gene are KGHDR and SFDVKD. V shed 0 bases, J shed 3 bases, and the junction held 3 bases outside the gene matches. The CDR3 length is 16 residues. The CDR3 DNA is TGTGCCACCAGTGATTTGCGGGCGGGAGACACCGGGGAGCTGTTTTTT. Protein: CATSDLRAGDTGELFF.

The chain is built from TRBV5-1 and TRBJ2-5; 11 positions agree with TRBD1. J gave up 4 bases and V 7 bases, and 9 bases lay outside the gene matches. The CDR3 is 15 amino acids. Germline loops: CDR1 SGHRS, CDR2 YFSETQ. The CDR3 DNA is TGCGCCAGCGGCTCCCGGACAGGGGGCTTAGAGACCCAGTACTTC. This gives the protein CASGSRTGGLETQYF.

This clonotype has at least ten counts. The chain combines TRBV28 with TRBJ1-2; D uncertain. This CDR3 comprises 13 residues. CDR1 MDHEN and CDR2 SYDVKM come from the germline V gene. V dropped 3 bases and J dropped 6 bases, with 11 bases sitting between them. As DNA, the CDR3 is TGTGCCAGCAGTTTTAGTCTGGGCCATGGCTACACCTTC. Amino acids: CASSFSLGHGYTF.

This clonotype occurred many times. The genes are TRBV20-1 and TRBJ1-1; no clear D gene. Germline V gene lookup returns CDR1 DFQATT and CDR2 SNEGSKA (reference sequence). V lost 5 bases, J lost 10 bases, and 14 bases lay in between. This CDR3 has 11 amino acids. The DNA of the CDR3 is TGCAGTGCTCGCGGCCTAGAGGGAGCTTTCTTT. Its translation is CSARGLEGAFF.

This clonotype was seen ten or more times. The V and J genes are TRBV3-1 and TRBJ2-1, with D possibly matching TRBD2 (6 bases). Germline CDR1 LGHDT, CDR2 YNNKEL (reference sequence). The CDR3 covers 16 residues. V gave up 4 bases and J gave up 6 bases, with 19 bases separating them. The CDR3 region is CASSRRETRFPNEQFF. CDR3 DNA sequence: TGTGCCAGCAGCCGGCGGGAAACACGATTTCCCAATGAGCAGTTCTTC.

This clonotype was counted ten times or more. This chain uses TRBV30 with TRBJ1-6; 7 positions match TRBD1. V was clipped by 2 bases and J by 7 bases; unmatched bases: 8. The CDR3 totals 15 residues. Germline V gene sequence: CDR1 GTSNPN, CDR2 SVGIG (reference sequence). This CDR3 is CAWSQRQGGNSPLHF. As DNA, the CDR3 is TGTGCCTGGAGTCAAAGACAGGGTGGAAATTCACCCCTCCACTTT.

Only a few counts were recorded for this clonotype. The CDR3 is CSARGTSTQPQHF. DNA of the CDR3: TGCAGTGCTAGAGGGACATCGACCCAGCCCCAGCATTTT. The V gene is TRBV20-1, the J gene TRBJ1-5, with D perhaps matching TRBD1 (5 bases). Trimming shortened V by 1 base and J by 7 bases, and 11 bases separated the two germline ends. CDR3 length: 13 residues. CDR1 DFQATT and CDR2 SNEGSKA come from the germline V gene (reference sequence).

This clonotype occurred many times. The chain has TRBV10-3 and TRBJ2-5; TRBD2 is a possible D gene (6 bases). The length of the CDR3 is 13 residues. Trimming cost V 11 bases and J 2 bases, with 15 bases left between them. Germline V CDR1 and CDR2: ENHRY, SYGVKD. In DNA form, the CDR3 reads TGTGCCGCTAGGGACCGGGGGCAAGAGACCCAGTACTTC. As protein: CAARDRGQETQYF.